This is a list of T cell receptor beta chains from one sample in a study of T cells in localized non-small cell lung cancer. Some clones are missing from TCRdb's copy, which holds only in-frame ones; the method was immunoSEQ multiplex PCR. The profile shows around 83,000 clones, about 78% of them singletons. The material was PBMCs, obtained before any cancer treatment. Receptor source: a man aged 35 to 69 with stage II squamous cell lung carcinoma. The CDR3 runs from the conserved cysteine through the conserved F or W. The order of the fields is V gene, clone size, D gene, CDR3 length, J gene, CDR3 DNA, CDR3 protein. D genes are given only for firm matches. Some rows mark clone size as missing; the rest say once, few, many or name a class of expanded clone.

>TRBV6-1|.|TRBD1|15|TRBJ1-1
TGTGCCAGCAGATACACCGACAGGGCCGGCACTGAAGCTTTCTTT
CASRYTDRAGTEAFF
>TRBV7-9|many|.|14|TRBJ2-1
TGTGCCAGCAGCTTACCCACCCAGCCTCTTAAGCAGTTCTTC
CASSLPTQPLKQFF
>TRBV28|.|TRBD1|14|TRBJ1-1
TGTGCCAGCAGTTCAGGGGGTTTGAACACTGAAGCTTTCTTT
CASSSGGLNTEAFF
>TRBV27|.|.|12|TRBJ1-1
TGTGCCAGCAGGACAGGTTACACTGAAGCTTTCTTT
CASRTGYTEAFF
>TRBV18|.|.|12|TRBJ2-5
TGTGCCAGCTCAGCCAGGGAAGAGACCCAGTACTTC
CASSAREETQYF
>TRBV5-4|.|TRBD1|15|TRBJ1-3
TGTGCCAGCAAGGAACAGGGGAAAGCTGGAAACACCATATATTTT
CASKEQGKAGNTIYF
>TRBV28|.|.|15|TRBJ2-6
TGTGCCAGCAGTTTATGGGGGTCTGGGGCCAACGTCCTGACTTTC
CASSLWGSGANVLTF
>TRBV7-8|.|.|16|TRBJ2-5
TGTGCCAGCAGCTTAGGAAGTGGGCCCCCCCGGGAGACCCAGTACTTC
CASSLGSGPPRETQYF
>TRBV18|.|.|14|TRBJ1-3
TGTGCCAGCTCACCAAGAGGGGTTGGAAACACCATATATTTT
CASSPRGVGNTIYF
>TRBV6-6|.|TRBD1|16|TRBJ1-6
TGTGCCAGCAGTTACTCGGACAGGGGTTATAATTCACCCCTCCACTTT
CASSYSDRGYNSPLHF
>TRBV18|.|.|18|TRBJ2-2
TGTGCCAGCTCACCAAGGAGTGCCAGGACTTCGAACACCGGGGAGCTGTTTTTT
CASSPRSARTSNTGELFF
>TRBV4-2|.|TRBD1|17|TRBJ2-6
TGTGCCAGCAGCCGGGACAGGGACAGCTCTGGGGCCAACGTCCTGACTTTC
CASSRDRDSSGANVLTF
>TRBV9|few|.|17|TRBJ1-3
TGTGCCAGCAGCGAACGGGACGGATTAGCGTCTGGAAACACCATATATTTT
CASSERDGLASGNTIYF
>TRBV19|.|TRBD1|16|TRBJ2-5
TGTGCCAGTAGTGTGACCACAGGGGGCCAAAGAGAGACCCAGTACTTC
CASSVTTGGQRETQYF
>TRBV9|.|.|14|TRBJ2-3
TGTGCCAGCAGCGTAGATTGGGGAGCAGATACGCAGTATTTT
CASSVDWGADTQYF
>TRBV30|.|TRBD2|15|TRBJ2-2
TGTGCCTGGAGTGTACTAGCGGGGGCCACCGGGGAGCTGTTTTTT
CAWSVLAGATGELFF
>TRBV2|.|TRBD1|12|TRBJ1-2
TGTGCCAGCAGGGCGGACAGGGGTGGCTACACCTTC
CASRADRGGYTF
>TRBV18|few|.|15|TRBJ2-7
TGTGCCAGCTCACCAGAACCTGCTCAGGGTTACGAGCAGTACTTC
CASSPEPAQGYEQYF
>TRBV2|.|.|14|TRBJ2-3
TGTGCCAGCAGTGCCCAGACGAGCACAGATACGCAGTATTTT
CASSAQTSTDTQYF
>TRBV9|.|TRBD2|15|TRBJ2-1
TGTGCCAGCAGCCGGACTAGCGGGAGTTACAATGAGCAGTTCTTC
CASSRTSGSYNEQFF
>TRBV19|.|.|16|TRBJ2-4
TGTGCCAGTGTCCCCGGCCCGGACCCCCGGCTAAACATTCAGTACTTC
CASVPGPDPRLNIQYF
>TRBV28|.|.|15|TRBJ2-2
TGTGCCAGCAGTTACTTACAGGGGAACACCGGGGAGCTGTTTTTT
CASSYLQGNTGELFF
>TRBV5-6|.|TRBD1|19|TRBJ2-2
TGTGCCAGCAGCCCCAACAGAAGAAACAGGGGGTGGAAAACCGGGGAGCTGTTTTTT
CASSPNRRNRGWKTGELFF
>TRBV7-2|.|.|13|TRBJ1-2
TGTGCCAGCAGCTTTGTAGATAACTATGGCTACACCTTC
CASSFVDNYGYTF
>TRBV7-9|.|.|15|TRBJ2-1
TGTGCCAGCAGCTTCCGGGGGGCTAATTCAAATGAGCAGTTCTTC
CASSFRGANSNEQFF
>TRBV7-3|once|TRBD1|14|TRBJ2-2
TGTGCCAGCAGCCCAACAGGGGCCACCGGGGAGCTGTTTTTT
CASSPTGATGELFF
>TRBV9|once|.|16|TRBJ2-3
TGTGCCAGCAGCAAGTCACGGGGAGTGGGCACAGATACGCAGTATTTT
CASSKSRGVGTDTQYF
>TRBV4-1|.|TRBD1|16|TRBJ1-1
TGCGCCAGCAGCCAAGTCCCGGGACAGGGGTTTTTCGAAGCTTTCTTT
CASSQVPGQGFFEAFF
>TRBV19|.|.|13|TRBJ2-3
TGTGCCAGTAGTCCCCTCCGGTTGGATACGCAGTATTTT
CASSPLRLDTQYF